This record covers a single TCR beta chain. These data originate in a study of blood T cell repertoires in COVID-19. Produced via immunoSEQ multiplex PCR; TCRdb's table is partial and in-frame only. The sample shows approximately 75,000 clones, approximately 85% of them seen only once. V dropped 0 bases and J dropped 5 bases, with 7 bases sitting between them. The CDR3 runs 12 residues. In germline, CDR1 is GTSNPN, CDR2 SVGIG (reference sequence). The rearrangement joins TRBV30 to TRBJ1-1; no clear D gene. Sequenced material: peripheral blood. The TCR comes from a man older than 75 with acute or convalescent COVID-19. CDR3 sequence (DNA): TGTGCCTGGAGTGTGACTGGGACTGAAGCTTTCTTT. Translated: CAWSVTGTEAFF.